The 20 T cell receptor beta chains presented below share a single source sample, sequenced in a study of CXCR3-negative and CXCR3-positive naive CD8 T cells. 5' RACE with UMI labels generated the TRB cDNA libraries. TCRdb reworked the 5' RACE reads into one entry per CDR3 protein, no DNA. The sample has tens of thousands of distinct CDR3 sequences. The source material was memory CD8+ T cells from blood. The receptors come from a human donor in good health. Some clones in this sample may be carry-over from other donors' samples.

This sequence joins TRBV29-1 and TRBJ2-2; the D call of TRBD1 rests on TCRdb alone, since no DNA is present to check it. The CDR3 covers 13 residues. CDR1 SQVTM and CDR2 ANQGSEA come from the germline V gene. The CDR3 region is CSVVQEDTGELFF.

The chain has TRBV20-1 and TRBJ2-4. Per germline, CDR1 DFQATT and CDR2 SNEGSKA (reference sequence). This CDR3 is built from 12 residues. CDR3 sequence: CSARERENIQYF.

This sequence joins TRBV20-1 and TRBJ2-7; there is no DNA to check the TCRdb D call of TRBD1. Germline values: CDR1 DFQATT, CDR2 SNEGSKA (reference sequence). The CDR3 loop spans 15 amino acids. CDR3 in amino acids: CSARDEAGGDYEQYF.

The J gene is TRBJ2-1, the V gene TRBV20-1. The CDR3 runs 11 residues. In germline, CDR1 is DFQATT, CDR2 SNEGSKA (reference sequence). The CDR3 sequence is CSARGENEQFF.

The V gene is TRBV29-1, the J gene TRBJ2-3; with no DNA, the TCRdb D assignment of TRBD2 cannot be verified. The length of the CDR3 is 13 residues. The germline V gene encodes CDR1 SQVTM and CDR2 ANQGSEA. The chain's CDR3 is CSAGLEGTDTQYF.

V and J are TRBV7-8 and TRBJ2-1. CDR1 and CDR2 (germline): SGHVS, FQNEAQ. The CDR3 spans 14 residues. The CDR3 loop reads CASSLVSLNNEQFF.

The chain is built from TRBV29-1 and TRBJ2-2. The CDR3 is made up of 13 amino acids. The germline gives CDR1 SQVTM, CDR2 ANQGSEA. The CDR3 spells CSVQAVNTGELFF.

The CDR3 reads CASSLPGHNEQFF. This rearrangement joins TRBV11-3 to TRBJ2-1; without DNA, the TCRdb call of TRBD1 cannot be checked. Looked up from germline, CDR1 is SGHNT and CDR2 is YENEEA. The CDR3 has 13 amino acids.

The V call is TRBV29-1, the J call TRBJ1-1; the D call of TRBD1 rests on TCRdb alone, since no DNA is present to check it. This CDR3 contains 12 residues. Germline V gene lookup returns CDR1 SQVTM and CDR2 ANQGSEA. The CDR3 loop is CSVFPGKSEAFF.

This clonotype shows up as medium-sized by frequency. V usage is TRBV6-2 or TRBV6-3 and J usage is TRBJ2-1; TCRdb returns TRBD1, unconfirmable since there is no DNA. This CDR3 is 12 amino acids long. Per the germline V gene, CDR1 is MNHEY and CDR2 is SVGEGT. CDR3 sequence reads: CATSPGDNEQFF.

The J gene is TRBJ2-3, the V gene TRBV9; lacking DNA, the TRBD2 call made by TCRdb goes unchecked. The CDR3 is made up of 14 amino acids. Germline CDR1 reads SGDLS; CDR2 reads YYNGEE. The CDR3 loop reads CASFSGGGTDTQYF.

This clonotype counts as medium-sized by frequency. This chain uses TRBV29-1 with TRBJ2-3. This CDR3 region has 15 residues. CDR1 and CDR2 from the germline V gene are SQVTM and ANQGSEA. The CDR3 is CSGVPYLASTDTQYF.

This chain joins TRBV2 and TRBJ2-7; TCRdb's D call of TRBD1 is untestable without DNA. CDR1 and CDR2 (germline): SNHLY, FYNNEI. The CDR3 covers 15 residues. CDR3 sequence: CASIPTRDRDYEQYF.

The J gene is TRBJ2-5, the V gene TRBV10-3. The CDR3 is 15 residues long. CDR1 ENHRY and CDR2 SYGVKD come from the germline V gene. The CDR3 reads CAISEASANQETQYF.

V usage is TRBV20-1 and J usage is TRBJ2-5; TCRdb gives TRBD1 as the D gene, but with no DNA this cannot be confirmed. Germline loops: CDR1 DFQATT, CDR2 SNEGSKA (reference sequence). The CDR3 has 14 residues. CDR3 loop: CSPQGLGAAETQYF.

The CDR3 reads CASSPSGEGTGELFF. J is TRBJ2-2 and V is TRBV6-2 or TRBV6-3; without DNA, the TCRdb call of TRBD2 cannot be checked. The CDR3 has 15 amino acids. Per the germline V gene, CDR1 is MNHEY and CDR2 is SVGEGT.

The genes are TRBV7-8 and TRBJ2-1. This CDR3 has 14 residues. Germline values: CDR1 SGHVS, CDR2 FQNEAQ. The CDR3 here is CASTLGFSYNEQFF.

The rearrangement joins TRBV6-2 or TRBV6-3 to TRBJ2-1; lacking DNA, the TRBD2 call made by TCRdb goes unchecked. The CDR3 runs to 16 residues. In germline, CDR1 is MNHEY, CDR2 SVGEGT. The CDR3 loop is CASSSGTSGGADEQFF.

This chain links TRBV25-1 with TRBJ1-2; as DNA is missing, the TRBD1 call by TCRdb cannot be tested. CDR3 length: 14 residues. Germline assignment: CDR1 MGHDK and CDR2 SYGVNS. CDR3 region: CASSEYDRTHGYTF.

The V gene is TRBV20-1, the J gene TRBJ2-7; TCRdb outputs TRBD1, but without DNA this stays unchecked. Germline lookup yields CDR1 DFQATT and CDR2 SNEGSKA (reference sequence). This CDR3 is 14 amino acids long. The CDR3: CSASADRNDYEQYF.